The 14 T cell receptor beta chains given below trace back to one sample, sequenced in a study of blood T cell repertoires in COVID-19. TCRdb keeps only in-frame clones here, not all; method: immunoSEQ multiplex PCR. The repertoire holds a few hundred thousand clones, with more than 75% as singletons. What was sequenced was PBMCs or T cells enriched from blood (not recorded which). The receptors were sampled from a woman aged 45 to 65 who had recovered from COVID-19.

V and J are TRBV18 and TRBJ2-2, with D possibly matching TRBD1 (5 bases). This CDR3 has 16 residues. Per germline, CDR1 KGHSH and CDR2 LQKENI. Trimming took 3 bases from V and 3 from J, leaving 14 bases between them. As DNA, the CDR3 is TGTGCCAGCTCACCGCAGCAGGGTAGAGACACCGGGGAGCTGTTTTTT. Its protein product is CASSPQQGRDTGELFF.

This sequence joins TRBV2 and TRBJ2-5; tentatively, D is TRBD2 (5 bases). Germline V CDR1 and CDR2: SNHLY, FYNNEI. Trimming pared 2 bases from V and 5 bases from J, leaving 12 bases between. The CDR3 contains 14 residues. Written as DNA, the CDR3 is TGTGCCAGCAGTGAACCGGGAATCTCCGAGACCCAGTACTTC. This encodes CASSEPGISETQYF.

V usage is TRBV28 and J usage is TRBJ1-6, with 7 bases that match TRBD1. This CDR3 has 15 residues. V lost 6 bases to trimming and J lost 7 bases; unmatched junction nucleotides: 9. From germline, CDR1 is MDHEN and CDR2 SYDVKM. The CDR3 loop is CASSRGGQRNSPLHF. The CDR3 DNA reads as TGTGCCAGCAGCCGGGGGGGACAGCGAAATTCACCCCTCCACTTT.

This clone was seen a single time. This chain connects TRBV7-2 to TRBJ2-3; 11 bases agree with TRBD2. The CDR3 extends over 20 amino acids. CDR1 is SGHTA, CDR2 FQGNSA, per germline. Trimming at V came to 0 bases and at J to 6 bases, leaving 17 bases not matched to a gene. Here the CDR3 reads CASSLAPGGSGRAIGDTQYF. The CDR3, as DNA: TGTGCCAGCAGCTTAGCACCCGGTGGTAGCGGGAGGGCCATCGGGGATACGCAGTATTTT.

Of note for this clone: At one end, the junction sequence differs from germline, possibly due to a read error. The chain has TRBV19 and TRBJ2-1; tentative D call: TRBD2 (5 bases). The CDR3 is 14 residues long. CDR1 is LNHDA, CDR2 SQIVND, per germline (reference sequence). Here the CDR3 reads CASSIPDSDNEQFF. In nucleotides, the CDR3 is TGTGCCAGTAGTATCCCGGACTCCGACAATGAGCAGTTCTTC.

V gene TRBV30 combines with J gene TRBJ1-6; D uncertain. Trimming cost V 0 bases and J 6 bases, with 12 bases left between them. This CDR3 has 15 residues. The germline V gene encodes CDR1 GTSNPN and CDR2 SVGIG (reference sequence). The CDR3 region is CAWSVEGFGNSPLHF. The CDR3, as DNA: TGTGCCTGGAGTGTAGAGGGCTTCGGTAATTCACCCCTCCACTTT.

The chain recombines TRBV5-6 with TRBJ2-1, with D possibly TRBD1 on 5 matching bases. CDR3 length equals 11 residues. The germline V gene encodes CDR1 SGHDT and CDR2 YYEEEE. Between the trimmed V and J ends, which lost 0 bases and 10 bases, there was a span of 5 bases. CDR3 loop: CASSLGTEQFF. The CDR3 DNA reads TGTGCCAGCAGCTTGGGGACAGAGCAGTTCTTC.

The chain employs TRBV5-1 and TRBJ2-1, with 13 bases that match TRBD2. This CDR3 is 16 amino acids long. J was trimmed by 7 bases and V by 0 bases; bases with no gene match: 4. Germline CDR1 and CDR2: SGHRS and YFSETQ. CDR3 bases: TGCGCCAGCAGCTTGGGAGGGACTAGCGGGAAAAATGAGCAGTTCTTC. Its protein is CASSLGGTSGKNEQFF.

The V gene is TRBV29-1, the J gene TRBJ1-1; 8 bases are a match to TRBD1. J was trimmed by 3 bases and V by 5 bases; bases with no gene match: 5. Germline V CDR1 and CDR2: SQVTM, ANQGSEA. The CDR3 has 13 amino acids. The CDR3 is CSVIPTGDTEAFF. CDR3 in DNA: TGCAGCGTTATCCCGACAGGGGACACTGAAGCTTTCTTT.

The rearrangement joins TRBV11-2 to TRBJ2-1, with 7 bases that match TRBD2. The ends lost 1 base at V and 7 bases at J; junction bases unmatched: 1. Germline loops: CDR1 SGHAT, CDR2 FQNNGV. This CDR3 has 13 residues. As DNA, the CDR3 is TGTGCCAGCAGCTTAGGGGGGGGGAATGAGCAGTTCTTC. Amino acid sequence: CASSLGGGNEQFF.

This clone was observed once. J is TRBJ2-2 and V is TRBV11-2; 10 bases map to TRBD2. V shed 5 bases and J 0 bases; nucleotides not matched to a gene: 6. The germline V gene has CDR1 SGHAT and CDR2 FQNNGV. CDR3 size: 17 residues. The CDR3 loop reads CASSPGLAVANTGELFF. In nucleotides, the CDR3 is TGTGCCAGCAGCCCAGGACTAGCGGTCGCGAACACCGGGGAGCTGTTTTTT.

The CDR3 coding sequence is TGTGCCAGTAGCCGTAGACCAGGGGCCAATCCCTACGAGCAGTACTTC. This sequence encodes CASSRRPGANPYEQYF. This chain uses TRBV19 with TRBJ2-7, with a possible D match to TRBD1 (6 bases). V was cut by 6 bases and J by 2 bases, with 20 bases left in between. Germline loops: CDR1 LNHDA, CDR2 SQIVND (reference sequence). The CDR3 has 16 residues.

The gene calls are TRBV15 and TRBJ2-4; 10 nucleotides line up with TRBD1. This CDR3 region has 14 residues. With V trimmed by 5 bases and J by 5 bases, 3 bases remained unmatched. Germline CDR1 LNHNV, CDR2 YYDKDF (reference sequence). The CDR3 reads CATSFGTGENIQYF. In nucleotides, the CDR3 is TGTGCCACCAGCTTCGGGACAGGGGAAAACATTCAGTACTTC.

This chain connects TRBV7-2 to TRBJ2-1, with 8 bases matching TRBD2. The CDR3 loop spans 16 amino acids. Germline CDR1 is SGHTA and CDR2 is FQGNSA. Unmatched junction bases numbered 14, after V lost 6 bases and J lost 7 bases. This chain's CDR3 is CASRPGGTGLVNEQFF. The CDR3 nucleotides read TGTGCCAGCAGGCCGGGGGGGACGGGCTTAGTGAATGAGCAGTTCTTC.